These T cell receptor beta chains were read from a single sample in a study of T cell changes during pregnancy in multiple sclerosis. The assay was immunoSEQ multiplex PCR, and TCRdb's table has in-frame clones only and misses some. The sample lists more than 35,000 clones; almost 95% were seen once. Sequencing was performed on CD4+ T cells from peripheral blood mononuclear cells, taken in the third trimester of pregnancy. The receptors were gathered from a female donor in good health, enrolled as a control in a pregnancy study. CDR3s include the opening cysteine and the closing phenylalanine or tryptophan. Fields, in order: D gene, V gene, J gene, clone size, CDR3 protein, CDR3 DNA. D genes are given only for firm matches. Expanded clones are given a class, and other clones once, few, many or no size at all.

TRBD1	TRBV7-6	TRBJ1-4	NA	CASSLGGQNNEKLFF	TGTGCCAGCAGCTTAGGGGGACAGAATAATGAAAAACTGTTTTTT
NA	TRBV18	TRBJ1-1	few	CASSPDSKSTEAFF	TGTGCCAGCTCACCGGACAGTAAGAGCACTGAAGCTTTCTTT
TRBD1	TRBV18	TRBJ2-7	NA	CASSPIGTGRSNEQYF	TGTGCCAGCTCACCTATAGGGACAGGGCGGTCAAACGAGCAGTACTTC
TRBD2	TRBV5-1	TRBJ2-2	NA	CASTRLAGEAGELFF	TGCGCCAGCACCAGACTAGCGGGGGAGGCCGGGGAGCTGTTTTTT
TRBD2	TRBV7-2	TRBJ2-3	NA	CASSSQGLAIFTDTQYF	TGTGCCAGCAGCTCCCAGGGACTAGCCATATTCACAGATACGCAGTATTTT
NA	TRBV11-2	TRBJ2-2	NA	CASSPLWGDTGELFF	TGTGCCAGCAGCCCTTTATGGGGGGACACCGGGGAGCTGTTTTTT
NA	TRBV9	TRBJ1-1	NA	CASSGTGSMNTEAFF	TGTGCCAGCAGCGGAACAGGGTCCATGAACACTGAAGCTTTCTTT
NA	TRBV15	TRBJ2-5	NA	CATSRDLRGGETQYF	TGTGCCACCAGCAGAGATCTTAGGGGCGGTGAGACCCAGTACTTC
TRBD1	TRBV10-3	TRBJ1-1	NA	CAISESGQANTEAFF	TGTGCCATCAGTGAGTCAGGACAGGCGAACACTGAAGCTTTCTTT
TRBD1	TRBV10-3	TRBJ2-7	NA	CAISEGQGAFYEQYF	TGTGCCATCAGTGAGGGACAGGGGGCGTTCTACGAGCAGTACTTC
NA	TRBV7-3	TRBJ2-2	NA	CASSLIPRGNTGELFF	TGTGCCAGCAGCTTGATCCCGCGGGGGAACACCGGGGAGCTGTTTTTT
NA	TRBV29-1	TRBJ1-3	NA	CSVVPDGSSSGNTIYF	TGCAGCGTTGTCCCTGACGGGTCCTCCTCTGGAAACACCATATATTTT
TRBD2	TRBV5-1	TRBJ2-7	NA	CASSGTSLNYEQYF	TGCGCCAGCTCCGGGACTAGTCTGAACTACGAGCAGTACTTC
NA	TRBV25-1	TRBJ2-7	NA	CASSESDRKTYEQYF	TGTGCCAGCAGTGAGTCCGACAGGAAGACCTACGAGCAGTACTTC
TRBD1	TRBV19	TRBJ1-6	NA	CASTPGTVNSPLHF	TGTGCCAGTACTCCGGGGACAGTTAATTCACCCCTCCACTTT
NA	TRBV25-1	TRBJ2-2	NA	CASSEGRVFRELFF	TGTGCCAGCAGTGAAGGCAGGGTCTTTAGGGAGCTGTTTTTT